The 21 T cell receptor beta chains listed next were all sequenced from one sample in a study of breast tumors, draining lymph nodes, adjacent tissues. Via MiXCR, TCRdb re-called the multiplex PCR reads, giving one row per CDR3 protein. Among over 20,000 distinct CDR3 sequences listed, 23% were seen once. The material sequenced was breast tumor tissue. Every receptor here comes from a female donor with breast cancer. Some clones in this sample may be carry-over from other donors' samples.

V gene TRBV13 combines with J gene TRBJ1-2, with no clear D. V lost 8 bases and J lost 7, with 11 bases in between. There are 11 residues in the CDR3. CDR1 and CDR2 (germline): PRHDT, FYEKMQ (reference sequence). The CDR3 DNA follows: TGTGCCAGCGGCGCCGTGGCTGGCTACACCTTC. The encoded protein is CASGAVAGYTF.

The sample holds many counts of this clonotype. The chain is built from TRBV18 and TRBJ2-5, with TRBD1 matching over 7 bases. J was trimmed by 1 base and V by 3 bases; bases with no gene match: 2. Per the germline V gene, CDR1 is KGHSH and CDR2 is LQKENI. This CDR3 has 14 amino acids. The CDR3 DNA reads as TGTGCCAGCTCACCCCAGGGGGTCCAAGAGACCCAGTACTTC. It translates to CASSPQGVQETQYF. The full variable domain, rest sourced from reference TRBV18 and TRBJ2-5, is NAGVMQNPRHLVRRRGQEARLRCSPMKGHSHVYWYRQLPEEGLKFMVYLQKENIIDESGMPKERFSAEFPKEGPSILRIQQVVRGDSAAYFCASSPQGVQETQYFGPGTRLLVL.

This clonotype occurred many times. The J gene is TRBJ1-2, the V gene TRBV7-9; D possibly corresponds to TRBD1 (5 bases). CDR1 SEHNR and CDR2 FQNEAQ come from the germline V gene (reference sequence). The CDR3 length is 17 residues. Trimming took 1 base from V and 2 from J, leaving 17 bases between them. CDR3 sequence (DNA): TGTGCCAGCAGCTTAGTCTTGGGGGGGGATTGGAACTATGGCTACACCTTC. This gives the protein CASSLVLGGDWNYGYTF. The entire variable domain, with the rest obtained from reference TRBV7-9 and TRBJ1-2, is as follows: DTGVSQNPRHKITKRGQNVTFRCDPISEHNRLYWYRQTLGQGPEFLTYFQNEAQLEKSRLLSDRFSAERPKGSFSTLEIQRTEQGDSAMYLCASSLVLGGDWNYGYTFGSGTRLTVV.

On this clonotype: A much larger clone differs from this one at a single base, so this may be a read error. The rearrangement uses TRBV28 and TRBJ1-5; D possibly corresponds to TRBD1 (6 bases). The V gene's germline CDR1 is MDHEN and CDR2 SYDVKM. The CDR3 is 14 amino acids. The CDR3 bases are TGTGCCAGCAGTTTAGGGTTTGGGGGCCAGCTCCAGCATTTT. Protein: CASSLGFGGQLQHF.

This clonotype was found many times. The chain joins TRBV20-1 to TRBJ2-3; 12 bases align to TRBD2. The CDR3 is made up of 18 amino acids. From germline, CDR1 is DFQATT and CDR2 SNEGSKA (reference sequence). J was trimmed by 4 bases and V by 7 bases; bases with no gene match: 18. CDR3 amino acids: CSGRRLAGGASGADTQYF. In DNA form, the CDR3 reads TGCAGTGGTAGGAGGCTAGCGGGAGGGGCATCCGGGGCAGATACGCAGTATTTT.

The gene calls are TRBV19 and TRBJ1-5, with D tentatively TRBD1 (6 bases). V was clipped by 5 bases and J by 4 bases, with 15 bases between them. CDR3 size: 15 residues. The germline V gene encodes CDR1 LNHDA and CDR2 SQIVND (reference sequence). CDR3 in amino acids: CASSQGSSSNQPQHF. CDR3 bases: TGTGCCAGTAGTCAGGGGTCTTCGTCAAATCAGCCCCAGCATTTT.

Ten or more counts support this clonotype. The chain uses TRBV20-1 and TRBJ1-5; 8 bases align to TRBD1. Looked up from germline, CDR1 is DFQATT and CDR2 is SNEGSKA (reference sequence). J was trimmed by 2 bases and V by 3 bases; bases with no gene match: 9. This CDR3 region has 16 residues. The CDR3 protein is CSARGRRGQGNQPQHF. CDR3 DNA sequence: TGCAGTGCTAGGGGGCGCAGGGGGCAAGGCAATCAGCCCCAGCATTTT.

This clonotype was seen at least ten times. The chain recombines TRBV20-1 with TRBJ2-7; D uncertain. V lost 6 bases and J 5 bases, leaving 8 bases between the germline ends. CDR1 is DFQATT and CDR2 is SNEGSKA in the germline V gene (reference sequence). The CDR3 is 10 amino acids. DNA of the CDR3: TGCAGTGCAATGAGAGACGAGCAGTACTTC. This translates into CSAMRDEQYF.

This clonotype came up many times. V is TRBV5-1 and J is TRBJ1-4; 8 nucleotides match TRBD1. Germline CDR1 SGHRS, CDR2 YFSETQ. V gave up 4 bases and J gave up 7 bases; unmatched junction bases: 9. CDR3 size: 15 residues. The chain's CDR3 is CASSPGQGAGEKLFF. CDR3 nucleotide sequence: TGCGCCAGCAGCCCCGGACAGGGCGCGGGTGAAAAACTGTTTTTT.

This clonotype was detected ten times or more. This chain uses TRBV19 with TRBJ2-3; D gene uncertain. V lost 3 bases, J lost 5 bases, and 3 bases lay in between. This CDR3 is built from 11 residues. CDR1 is LNHDA and CDR2 is SQIVND in the germline V gene (reference sequence). CDR3 residues: CASSMGDTQYF. CDR3 nucleotides: TGTGCCAGTAGTATGGGAGATACGCAGTATTTT.

This clonotype was seen repeatedly, ten times or more. The rearrangement links TRBV5-1 to TRBJ2-7; D gene uncertain. Per germline, CDR1 SGHRS and CDR2 YFSETQ. Trimming left V 2 bases short and J 2 bases short, with 14 bases between. This CDR3 contains 15 residues. Here the CDR3 DNA reads TGCGCCAGCAGCTTCGACACGACGCCCCCCTACGAGCAGTACTTC. Its translation: CASSFDTTPPYEQYF.

This clonotype was seen ten or more times. This chain uses TRBV18 with TRBJ2-2; D uncertain. V lost 3 bases to trimming and J lost 5 bases, with 4 bases between them. Looked up from germline, CDR1 is KGHSH and CDR2 is LQKENI. This CDR3 contains 12 residues. As DNA, the CDR3 is TGTGCCAGCTCACCTATGACCGGGGAGCTGTTTTTT. This sequence encodes CASSPMTGELFF.

The sample holds many counts of this clonotype. The rearrangement links TRBV7-9 to TRBJ1-3, with D hard to call. The CDR3 length is 13 residues. Germline loops: CDR1 SEHNR, CDR2 FQNEAQ (reference sequence). The V and J ends lost 1 base and 4 bases respectively, with 5 bases between them. The CDR3 DNA reads as TGTGCCAGCAGCTTAGAGAGGGGAAACACCATATATTTT. Translation gives CASSLERGNTIYF.

This clonotype came up many times. This chain connects TRBV5-1 to TRBJ1-3; D is uncertain. The CDR3 contains 14 residues. Germline V CDR1 and CDR2: SGHRS, YFSETQ. Trimming took 0 bases from V and 2 from J, leaving 6 bases between them. The CDR3 bases are TGCGCCAGCAGCTTGGCTGCCCCTGGAAACACCATATATTTT. Its protein is CASSLAAPGNTIYF. The variable domain in full, with the rest retrieved from reference TRBV5-1 and TRBJ1-3, is KAGVTQTPRYLIKTRGQQVTLSCSPISGHRSVSWYQQTPGQGLQFLFEYFSETQRNKGNFPGRFSGRQFSNSRSEMNVSTLELGDSALYLCASSLAAPGNTIYFGEGSWLTVV.

There are many counts of this clonotype. The chain employs TRBV12-3 or TRBV12-4 and TRBJ1-5; D is unclear. V dropped 4 bases and J dropped 11 bases, with 15 bases sitting between them. The CDR3 is 13 amino acids. CDR3 region: CASSSSGAGAQHF. The CDR3 DNA reads TGTGCCAGCAGTTCATCAGGCGCCGGGGCCCAGCATTTT.

This clonotype was detected many times. V usage is TRBV24-1 and J usage is TRBJ2-1, with a tentative D call TRBD1 (5 bases). This CDR3 comprises 14 residues. V gave up 3 bases and J gave up 5 bases, with 10 bases separating them. From germline, CDR1 is KGHDR and CDR2 SFDVKD. CDR3 sequence: CATSDLTADNEQFF. The CDR3 coding sequence is TGTGCCACCAGTGATCTGACAGCCGACAATGAGCAGTTCTTC.

This clonotype was observed many times. V and J are TRBV10-3 and TRBJ1-5, with D tentatively TRBD1 (6 bases). The CDR3 sequence is 15 residues long. V was clipped by 4 bases and J by 1 base, with 11 bases between them. In germline, CDR1 is ENHRY, CDR2 SYGVKD. Written as DNA, the CDR3 is TGTGCCATCAGTGCAGAGGACAGAAGCAATCAGCCCCAGCATTTT. It translates to CAISAEDRSNQPQHF.

This clonotype came up many times. The rearrangement joins TRBV10-2 to TRBJ1-3; D not certain. Germline V gives CDR1 WSHSY, CDR2 SAAADI. The CDR3 is made up of 12 amino acids. Trimming took off 4 bases at V and 4 bases at J, with 5 bases between the two ends. CDR3 in DNA: TGCGCCAGCAGTGGGTCGGGAAACACCATATATTTT. This translates into CASSGSGNTIYF.

This clonotype has ten or more counts. This chain links TRBV30 with TRBJ2-3, with TRBD2 matching over 8 bases. The CDR3 loop spans 14 amino acids. V lost 4 bases and J lost 1; bases outside the gene matches: 4. Germline loops: CDR1 GTSNPN, CDR2 SVGIG (reference sequence). The CDR3 region is CAWTSGLGTDTQYF. CDR3 nucleotides: TGTGCCTGGACTAGCGGGTTGGGCACAGATACGCAGTATTTT.

As regards this clonotype: Germline and junction disagree at one end, which may indicate a read error. J is TRBJ2-7 and V is TRBV18; TRBD1 matches at 12 bases. The CDR3 contains 16 residues. CDR1 and CDR2 from the germline V gene are KGHSH and LQKENI. The CDR3 loop is CARSPLGTGGLNEQYF. For the CDR3, the DNA is TGTGCCCGCTCACCACTGGGGACAGGGGGCTTGAACGAGCAGTACTTC.

This CDR3 is CAIRGEVSYEQYF. CDR3 DNA sequence: TGTGCCATCAGGGGGGAGGTTTCCTACGAGCAGTACTTC. V is TRBV10-3 and J is TRBJ2-7, with D possibly being TRBD2 (6 bases). V shed 6 bases and J shed 1 base, with 10 bases lying between them. The CDR3 consists of 13 residues. Per the germline V gene, CDR1 is ENHRY and CDR2 is SYGVKD.